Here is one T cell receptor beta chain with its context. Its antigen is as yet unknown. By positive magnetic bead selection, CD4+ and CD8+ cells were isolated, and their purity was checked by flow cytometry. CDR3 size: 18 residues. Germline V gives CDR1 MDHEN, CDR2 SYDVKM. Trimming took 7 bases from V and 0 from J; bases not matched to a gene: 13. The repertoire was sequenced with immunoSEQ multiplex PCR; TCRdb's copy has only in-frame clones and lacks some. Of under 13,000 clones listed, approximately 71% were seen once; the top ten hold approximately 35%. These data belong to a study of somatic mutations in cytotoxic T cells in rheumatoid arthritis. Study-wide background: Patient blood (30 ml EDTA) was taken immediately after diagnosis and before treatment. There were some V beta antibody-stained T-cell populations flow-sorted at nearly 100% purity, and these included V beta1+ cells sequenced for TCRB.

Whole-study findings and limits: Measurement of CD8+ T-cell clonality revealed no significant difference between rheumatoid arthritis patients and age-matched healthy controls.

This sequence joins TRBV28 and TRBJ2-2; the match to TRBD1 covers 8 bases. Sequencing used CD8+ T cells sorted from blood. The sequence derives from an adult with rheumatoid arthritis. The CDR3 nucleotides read TGTGCCAGCACGGGTCGACAGGGGAACCCCGCGAACACCGGGGAGCTGTTTTTT. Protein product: CASTGRQGNPANTGELFF.